This T cell receptor beta chain comes out of a study of beta chain features in type 1 diabetes. Regarding the study as a whole: Shorter TCRB CDR3s, moderately but significantly so, were found in Type 1 diabetes patients in all four CD4+ subsets. Overrepresentation of cells with high TCR expression could result from cDNA sequencing.

This clone showed up just a few times. The antigen remains unidentified. Expressed TCRB transcripts were sequenced, since all the RNA that had been isolated was reverse transcribed. Profiling relied on immunoSEQ multiplex PCR, and the TCRdb table lists in-frame clones only, not all of them. The repertoire includes around 240,000 clones, 16% of them detected once, and roughly 0.08% sits in the top ten. Trimming at V came to 4 bases and at J to 3 bases, leaving 1 base not matched to a gene. CDR1 is GTSNPN and CDR2 is SVGIG in the germline V gene (reference sequence). CDR3 length: 13 amino acids. On average, the one heparinised blood draw given by each donor was approximately 120 mL. CD45RO/CCR7/CD25/CD127/CD95/CD27 staining was used to isolate CD4+ naive, central memory, regulatory and stem cell-like memory cells by sorting.

Sequenced: naive CD4+ T cells from blood. This receptor was obtained from a man in his thirties or forties with type 1 diabetes. The chain recombines TRBV30 with TRBJ2-3; 10 positions match TRBD2. DNA of the CDR3: TGTGCCTGGAATAGCGGGGGGACAGATACGCAGTATTTT. Translation gives CAWNSGGTDTQYF.